This TCR beta chain was recovered during a study of OX40 agonist ivuxolimab in advanced cancers. The CDR3 is 14 residues long. The germline gives CDR1 LGHNA, CDR2 YSLEER. Trimming cost V 1 base and J 8 bases, with 14 bases left between them. Here immunoSEQ multiplex PCR was the method, and the copy in TCRdb shows in-frame clones only, minus some. The data contain around 77,000 clones, under 95% of them singletons. This specimen was CD4+ or CD8+ T cells sorted from blood, taken in a trial of the OX40 agonist ivuxolimab. The chain carries TRBV4-3 and TRBJ1-1, with D possibly TRBD1 on 6 matching bases. The receptor was derived from an adult with an advanced solid tumor such as melanoma, head and neck, liver or kidney cancer. In DNA form, the CDR3 reads TGCGCCAGCAGCCAAGGGGCAGGGGTGGGAGAAGCTTTCTTT. Its translation is CASSQGAGVGEAFF.